This T cell receptor (beta chain) was captured in a study of blood T cell repertoires in COVID-19. About the research overall: Sites in the United States, Italy and Spain provided acute and convalescent COVID-19 samples. T cells, B-cell-depleted T cells, or PBMCs provided the cDNA or gDNA that served as material.

CDR1 SGHDN and CDR2 FVKESK come from the germline V gene. The CDR3 spans 16 residues. With V trimmed by 3 bases and J by 7 bases, 10 bases remained unmatched. Per the original methods: For nucleated cells, counts were estimated from reference gene primer amplification. Sequencing was performed with immunoSEQ multiplex PCR; in TCRdb, only in-frame clones are kept and a portion is missing. V and J calls and clone size come straight from that table; D and trimming were deduced from the DNA. The sample has just over 65,000 clones; roughly 85% are singletons. The sequence derives from a man in his thirties or forties with acute or convalescent COVID-19. This chain links TRBV14 with TRBJ2-2; 8 bases fit TRBD1. The sample comprised peripheral blood. CDR3 in amino acids: CASSHIPGGALGELFF. Here the CDR3 DNA reads TGTGCCAGCAGCCATATACCAGGGGGCGCGCTCGGGGAGCTGTTTTTT.